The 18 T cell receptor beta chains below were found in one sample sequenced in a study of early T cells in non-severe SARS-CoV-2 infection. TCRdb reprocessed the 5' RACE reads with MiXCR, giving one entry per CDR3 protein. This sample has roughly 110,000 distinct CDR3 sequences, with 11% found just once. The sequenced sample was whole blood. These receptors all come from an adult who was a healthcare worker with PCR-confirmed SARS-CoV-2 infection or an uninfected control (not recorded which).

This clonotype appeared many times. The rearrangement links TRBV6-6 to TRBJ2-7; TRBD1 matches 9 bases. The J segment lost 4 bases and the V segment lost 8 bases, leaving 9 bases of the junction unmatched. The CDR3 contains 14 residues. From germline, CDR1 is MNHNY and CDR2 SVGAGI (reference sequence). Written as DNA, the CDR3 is TGTGCCAGCCGGCCGGGACAGGGAAGATACGAGCAGTACTTC. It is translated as CASRPGQGRYEQYF.

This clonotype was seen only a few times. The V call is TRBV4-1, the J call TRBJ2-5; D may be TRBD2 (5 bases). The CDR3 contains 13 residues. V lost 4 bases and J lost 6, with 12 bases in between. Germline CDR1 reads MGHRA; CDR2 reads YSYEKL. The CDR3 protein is CASSPGFQKTQYF. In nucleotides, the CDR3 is TGCGCCAGCAGCCCGGGGTTTCAGAAGACCCAGTACTTC.

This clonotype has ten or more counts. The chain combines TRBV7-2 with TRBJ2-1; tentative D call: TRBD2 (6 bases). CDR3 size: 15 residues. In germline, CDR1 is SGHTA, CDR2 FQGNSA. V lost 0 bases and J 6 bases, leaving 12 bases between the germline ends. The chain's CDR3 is CASSLAGGTSNEQFF. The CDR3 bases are TGTGCCAGCAGCTTAGCGGGAGGTACCTCCAATGAGCAGTTCTTC.

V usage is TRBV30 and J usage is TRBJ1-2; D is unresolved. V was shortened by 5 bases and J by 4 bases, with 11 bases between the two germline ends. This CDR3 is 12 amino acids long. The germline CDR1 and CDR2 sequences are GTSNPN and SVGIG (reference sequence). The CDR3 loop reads CAWLVDPYGYTF. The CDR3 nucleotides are TGTGCCTGGCTGGTAGATCCCTATGGCTACACCTTC.

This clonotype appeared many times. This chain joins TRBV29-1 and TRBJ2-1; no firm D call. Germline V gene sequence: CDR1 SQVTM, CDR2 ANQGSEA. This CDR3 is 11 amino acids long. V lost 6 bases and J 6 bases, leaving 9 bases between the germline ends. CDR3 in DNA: TGCAGCGTAGGGAACCTCAATGAGCAGTTCTTC. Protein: CSVGNLNEQFF.

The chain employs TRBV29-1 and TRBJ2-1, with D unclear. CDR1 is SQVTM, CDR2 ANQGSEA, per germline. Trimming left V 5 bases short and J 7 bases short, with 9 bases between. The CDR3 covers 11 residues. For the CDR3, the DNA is TGCAGCGTTTATTGGGTAAATGAGCAGTTCTTC. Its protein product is CSVYWVNEQFF.

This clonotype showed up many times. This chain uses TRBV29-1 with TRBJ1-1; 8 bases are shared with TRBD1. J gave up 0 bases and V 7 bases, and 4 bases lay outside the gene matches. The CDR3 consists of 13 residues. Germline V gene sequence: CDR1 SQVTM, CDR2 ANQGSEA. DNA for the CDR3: TGCAGCGCCGGGACAGGTCTGAACACTGAAGCTTTCTTT. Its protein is CSAGTGLNTEAFF. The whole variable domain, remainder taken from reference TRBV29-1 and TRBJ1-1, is SAVISQKPSRDICQRGTSLTIQCQVDSQVTMMFWYRQQPGQSLTLIATANQGSEATYESGFVIDKFPISRPNLTFSTLTVSNMSPEDSSIYLCSAGTGLNTEAFFGQGTRLTVV.

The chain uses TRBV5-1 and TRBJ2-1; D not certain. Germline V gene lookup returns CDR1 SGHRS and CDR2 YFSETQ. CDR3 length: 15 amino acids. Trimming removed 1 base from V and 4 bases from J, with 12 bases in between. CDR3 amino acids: CASSLLGVGYNEQFF. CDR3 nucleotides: TGCGCCAGCAGCTTGTTGGGCGTGGGATACAATGAGCAGTTCTTC.

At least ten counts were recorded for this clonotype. CDR3 bases: TGTGCCAGCAGCCTTGTGACTAGCGCGAGAAATGAGCAGTTCTTC. The encoded protein is CASSLVTSARNEQFF. The chain combines TRBV11-2 with TRBJ2-1; 8 bases are a match to TRBD2. The germline CDR1 and CDR2 sequences are SGHAT and FQNNGV. V shed 5 bases and J 7 bases; nucleotides not matched to a gene: 10. The CDR3 length is 15 residues.

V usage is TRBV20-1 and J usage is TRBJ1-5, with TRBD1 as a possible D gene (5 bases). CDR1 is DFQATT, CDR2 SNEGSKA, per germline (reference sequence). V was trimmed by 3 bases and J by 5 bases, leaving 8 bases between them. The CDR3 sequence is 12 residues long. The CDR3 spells CSASTGYQPQHF. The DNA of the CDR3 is TGCAGTGCTAGCACAGGCTATCAGCCCCAGCATTTT.

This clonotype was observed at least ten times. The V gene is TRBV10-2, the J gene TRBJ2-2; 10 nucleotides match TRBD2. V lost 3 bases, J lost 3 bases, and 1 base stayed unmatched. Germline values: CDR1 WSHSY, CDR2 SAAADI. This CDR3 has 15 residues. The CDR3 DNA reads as TGCGCCAGCAGTGAACTAGCGGGATACACCGGGGAGCTGTTTTTT. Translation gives CASSELAGYTGELFF.

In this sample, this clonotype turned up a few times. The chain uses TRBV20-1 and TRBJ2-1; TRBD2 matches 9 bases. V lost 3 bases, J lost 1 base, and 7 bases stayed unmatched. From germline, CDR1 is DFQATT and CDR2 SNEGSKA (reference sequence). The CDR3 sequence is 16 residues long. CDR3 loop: CSARAPTSGSYNEQFF. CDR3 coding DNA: TGCAGTGCTAGGGCTCCCACTAGCGGGTCCTACAATGAGCAGTTCTTC.

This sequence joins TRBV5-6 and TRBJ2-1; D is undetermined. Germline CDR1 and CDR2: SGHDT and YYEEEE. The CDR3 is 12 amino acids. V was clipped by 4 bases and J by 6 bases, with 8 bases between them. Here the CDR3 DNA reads TGTGCCAGCAGCCCGGACGCCAATGAGCAGTTCTTC. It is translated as CASSPDANEQFF.

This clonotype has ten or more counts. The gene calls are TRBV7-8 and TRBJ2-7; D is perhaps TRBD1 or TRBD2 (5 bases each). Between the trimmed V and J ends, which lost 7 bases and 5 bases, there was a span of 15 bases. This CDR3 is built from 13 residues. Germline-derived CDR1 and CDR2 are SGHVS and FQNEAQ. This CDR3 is CASNNFRGDEQYF. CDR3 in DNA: TGTGCCAGCAATAATTTTAGGGGAGACGAGCAGTACTTC.

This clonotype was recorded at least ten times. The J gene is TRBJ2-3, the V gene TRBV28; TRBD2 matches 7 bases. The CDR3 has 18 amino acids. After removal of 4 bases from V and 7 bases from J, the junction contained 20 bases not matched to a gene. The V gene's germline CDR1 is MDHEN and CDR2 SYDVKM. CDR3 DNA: TGTGCCAGCAGTTCCCTAGGGAGCCCGCGGGAGCCCTTAAATACGCAGTATTTT. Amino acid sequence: CASSSLGSPREPLNTQYF.

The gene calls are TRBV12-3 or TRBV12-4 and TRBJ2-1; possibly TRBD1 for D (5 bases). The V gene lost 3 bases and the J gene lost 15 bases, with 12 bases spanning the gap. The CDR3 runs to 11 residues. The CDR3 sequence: CASSLEVGLFF. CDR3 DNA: TGTGCCAGCAGTTTGGAAGTGGGGCTGTTCTTC.

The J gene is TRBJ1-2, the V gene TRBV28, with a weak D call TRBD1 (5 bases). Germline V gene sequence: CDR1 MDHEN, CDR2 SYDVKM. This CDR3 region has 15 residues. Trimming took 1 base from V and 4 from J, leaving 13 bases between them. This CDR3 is CASSLSDWDPYGYTF. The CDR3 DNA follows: TGTGCCAGCAGTTTATCGGACTGGGACCCCTATGGCTACACCTTC.

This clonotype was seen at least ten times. CDR3 bases: TGCAGTGTCCGGAGTAGTGAGGCAGATACGCAGTATTTT. It specifies CSVRSSEADTQYF. V gene TRBV20-1 combines with J gene TRBJ2-3; D is unresolved. There are 13 residues in the CDR3. The germline V and J ends were trimmed by 7 bases and 4 bases, with 15 bases remaining between them. Germline CDR1 reads DFQATT; CDR2 reads SNEGSKA (reference sequence).